Listed below are T cell receptor beta chains from one sample, sequenced in a study of T cell responses to AZD1222 COVID-19 vaccine. Assay used: immunoSEQ multiplex PCR; TCRdb lists only in-frame clones, some missing. This table has roughly 140,000 clones, more than 80% appearing once. Specimen: peripheral blood, collected on day 0 of AZD1222 vaccination. The receptors come from an adult in good health. Both conserved end residues are part of each CDR3. Each record gives: V gene, clone size, J gene, D gene, CDR3 protein, CDR3 DNA. A D gene is named only where the DNA matches it firmly. Clone size is shown for a subset of rows, as once, few, many or a class of expanded clone.

>TRBV19|NA|TRBJ1-2|NA
CASRKPFRDYGYTF
TGTGCCAGTAGGAAACCATTCAGGGACTATGGCTACACCTTC
>TRBV20-1|once|TRBJ1-2|NA
CSARHGPLEAF
TGCAGTGCTAGACACGGACCATTAGAAGCCTTC
>TRBV9|NA|TRBJ2-7|TRBD2
CASSRSGGSSYEQYF
TGTGCCAGCAGCCGTAGCGGGGGAAGCTCCTACGAGCAGTACTTC
>TRBV18|NA|TRBJ2-7|NA
CASSPGASTYEQYF
TGTGCCAGCTCACCAGGGGCCAGTACCTACGAGCAGTACTTC
>TRBV9|once|TRBJ2-7|NA
CASSASRDFYEQYF
TGTGCCAGCAGCGCGTCCCGGGACTTCTACGAGCAGTACTTC
>TRBV12-3/TRBV12-4|NA|TRBJ2-7|NA
CASSPAGGGEQYF
TGTGCCAGCAGTCCCGCTGGTGGGGGGGAGCAGTACTTC
>TRBV5-4|NA|TRBJ2-5|NA
CASSSQETQYF
TGTGCCAGCAGCTCTCAAGAGACCCAGTACTTC
>TRBV28|NA|TRBJ1-1|NA
CASSFPKSEAFF
TGTGCCAGCAGTTTCCCGAAATCTGAAGCTTTCTTT
>TRBV2|NA|TRBJ2-4|NA
CASNVRGLIQYF
TGTGCCAGCAATGTTCGGGGACTCATTCAGTACTTC
>TRBV6-2/TRBV6-3|NA|TRBJ1-1|NA
CASSYSLGNTEAFF
TGTGCCAGCAGTTACTCGCTAGGCAACACTGAAGCTTTCTTT
>TRBV5-1|NA|TRBJ1-2|NA
CASSLAVNYGYTF
TGCGCCAGCAGCTTGGCGGTCAACTATGGCTACACCTTC
>TRBV9|NA|TRBJ1-1|NA
CASSALDRFETEAFF
TGTGCCAGCAGCGCCCTAGACAGGTTCGAGACTGAAGCTTTCTTT
>TRBV24-1|NA|TRBJ2-7|TRBD1
CATSDPRTGASEQYF
TGTGCCACCAGTGATCCCCGGACAGGGGCCTCCGAGCAGTACTTC
>TRBV7-6|NA|TRBJ1-2|TRBD1
CASSLEGTGQYGYTF
TGTGCCAGCAGCTTAGAGGGGACGGGACAGTATGGCTACACCTTC
>TRBV25-1|NA|TRBJ1-2|NA
CASSLVGANYGYTF
TGTGCCAGCAGTTTGGTCGGCGCTAACTATGGCTACACCTTC
>TRBV11-2|NA|TRBJ2-1|TRBD2
CASSLRLAQSSYNEQFF
TGTGCCAGCAGCCTCAGACTAGCGCAGAGCTCCTACAATGAGCAGTTCTTC
>TRBV5-8|NA|TRBJ1-2|NA
CASSLQFSGSYGYTF
TGTGCCAGCAGCTTGCAATTCTCGGGATCCTATGGCTACACCTTC
>TRBV6-5|NA|TRBJ1-1|NA
CASSYRGTGAQAFF
TGTGCCAGCAGTTATAGGGGAACCGGTGCTCAAGCTTTCTTT
>TRBV19|NA|TRBJ1-5|TRBD1
CASSKGQGRQPQHF
TGTGCCAGTAGTAAAGGACAGGGTCGCCAGCCCCAGCATTTT